The clone carrying this T cell receptor (beta chain) was counted a few times. Its cognate antigen is unknown. This sample is part of a study of cytomegalovirus exposure and HLA in healthy donors. The study, taken as a whole, reports: Being productive about 87% or about 30% of the time was typical of most TCR beta V segments in an earlier analysis.

Germline CDR1 reads MNHNY; CDR2 reads SVGAGI (reference sequence). CDR3 length: 13 amino acids. V was clipped by 6 bases and J by 1 base; unmatched bases: 2. PCR used 60 Vbeta primers and 13 Jbeta primers. Libraries were prepared by immunoSEQ multiplex PCR; TCRdb keeps only in-frame clonotypes and omits some of them. The sample holds about 100,000 clones; 70% to 80% are singletons and the top ten take approximately 4.3%. The clonotype originates from a woman aged 18-30 years in good health and CMV-seropositive. The rearrangement uses TRBV6-6 and TRBJ1-1, with 7 bases identical to TRBD1. Sequencing was performed on PBMCs. CDR3 sequence (DNA): TGTGCCAGCAGCGACAGGGCGAACACTGAAGCTTTCTTT. This gives the protein CASSDRANTEAFF.